This T cell receptor (beta chain) was retrieved from a study of cytomegalovirus exposure and HLA in healthy donors. Study findings and constraints: It has been reported that TCR beta sequences accurately predicted the HLA-A and HLA-B alleles of most subjects. The study recorded 150 to 200 TCR beta chains that were cytomegalovirus-associated.

Between the trimmed V and J ends, which lost 1 base and 6 bases, there was a span of 7 bases. Germline CDR1 reads SGHAT; CDR2 reads FQNNGV. The CDR3 runs to 12 residues. The PCR contained 60 Vbeta and 13 Jbeta primers. Per the original data handling: Among the unique TCR beta chains that a later analysis counted, about 81 million in all, 10 million to 14 million were shared. The method was immunoSEQ multiplex PCR; TCRdb's version includes in-frame clones alone and lacks a portion of them. V and J calls and clone size follow that table, whereas D and trimming were derived from the DNA. The table lists about 120,000 clones, roughly 80% of them singletons. About this clone: Its antigen is unknown.

The donors were healthy bone marrow donors. The chain joins TRBV11-2 to TRBJ2-7; D is uncertain. The TCR comes from a female donor in good health and CMV-seronegative. Specimen: PBMCs. The CDR3 DNA is TGTGCCAGCAGCTTAGCAGGTTTCGAGCAGTACTTC. The encoded protein is CASSLAGFEQYF.